The 9 T cell receptor beta chains listed next were all sequenced from one sample in a study of CD8+ T cells in alopecia areata. Following RNA extraction, reverse transcription yielded cDNA that acted as the sequencing template. Sequenced by immunoSEQ multiplex PCR; TCRdb stores in-frame clones only, minus some. The sample has roughly 150,000 clones; under 60% are singletons. Sample: CD8+ T cells sorted from blood, taken at week 0. These receptors were collected from a human donor with alopecia areata.

This clone has just a few counts. This chain links TRBV25-1 with TRBJ1-2; 9 bases are shared with TRBD1. Germline CDR1 and CDR2: MGHDK and SYGVNS. The trim removed 4 bases at V and 8 bases at J, leaving 8 bases unmatched. The CDR3 covers 14 residues. CDR3 coding DNA: TGTGCCAGCAGTGGGACAGGGGCCCTTGACGGCTACACCTTC. Protein sequence: CASSGTGALDGYTF.

This clone was seen only a few times. The chain employs TRBV13 and TRBJ2-1; 9 nucleotides agree with TRBD1. CDR1 and CDR2 from the germline V gene are PRHDT and FYEKMQ (reference sequence). With 4 bases clipped from V and 8 bases from J, the junction kept 3 bases outside the gene matches. This CDR3 region has 13 residues. The CDR3 here is CASSYRGRDEQFF. The CDR3 DNA reads TGTGCCAGCAGCTACAGGGGGCGCGATGAGCAGTTCTTC.

This clone was recorded a few times. The V gene is TRBV7-9, the J gene TRBJ1-1; D unclear. The CDR3 covers 13 residues. V shed 1 base and J shed 5 bases, with 8 bases lying between them. Germline CDR1 SEHNR, CDR2 FQNEAQ (reference sequence). The CDR3 loop is CASSLVGDTEAFF. CDR3 nucleotides: TGTGCCAGCAGCTTAGTTGGTGATACTGAAGCTTTCTTT.

This clone was picked up many times. The rearrangement links TRBV12-5 to TRBJ1-4, with D maybe TRBD1 (6 bases). Trimming took 5 bases from V and 5 from J, leaving 15 bases between them. Germline V gene sequence: CDR1 LGHNT, CDR2 FRNRAP. There are 15 residues in the CDR3. The CDR3 DNA is TGTGCTAGTGGTACAGAACAGGGTACGAATGAAAAACTGTTTTTT. It is translated as CASGTEQGTNEKLFF. The full variable domain, in which reference TRBV12-5 and TRBJ1-4 provide the parts outside the CDR3, is DARVTQTPRHKVTEMGQEVTMRCQPILGHNTVFWYRQTMMQGLELLAYFRNRAPLDDSGMPKDRFSAEMPDATLATLKIQPSEPRDSAVYFCASGTEQGTNEKLFFGSGTQLSVL.

CDR3 DNA sequence: TGCAGCTCGGGGGTGGGGTACAATGAGCAGTTCTTC. This sequence encodes CSSGVGYNEQFF. The chain combines TRBV29-1 with TRBJ2-1; D possibly corresponds to TRBD2 (6 bases). Germline lookup yields CDR1 SQVTM and CDR2 ANQGSEA. V was cut by 8 bases and J by 4 bases, with 12 bases left in between. The CDR3 contains 12 residues.

The V call is TRBV9, the J call TRBJ1-1; no firm D call. Trimming stripped 3 bases from V and 1 base from J, with 13 bases between. This CDR3 is built from 15 residues. CDR1 and CDR2 (germline): SGDLS, YYNGEE. The CDR3 nucleotides read TGTGCCAGCAGCGCAGTAGACACGTCGAACACTGAAGCTTTCTTT. This sequence encodes CASSAVDTSNTEAFF.

This clone was observed a few times. A junction boundary mismatches the germline segment, possibly from a read error. The DNA for the CDR3 is TGCGCCAGCAGCCAGCAAAACACTGGGGCCAACGTCCTGACTTTC. The encoded protein is CASSQQNTGANVLTF. This chain connects TRBV7-2 to TRBJ2-6; no definite D call. The germline CDR1 and CDR2 sequences are SGHTA and FQGNSA. The CDR3 sequence is 15 residues long. The complete variable domain, with remaining parts taken from reference TRBV7-2 and TRBJ2-6, reads GAGVSQSPSNKVTEKGKDVELRCDPISGHTALYWYRQSLGQGLEFLIYFQGNSAPDKSGLPSDRFSAERTGGSVSTLTIQRTQQEDSAVYLCASSQQNTGANVLTFGAGSRLTVL.

This chain links TRBV12-5 with TRBJ2-7; no definite D call. CDR1 is LGHNT and CDR2 is FRNRAP in the germline V gene. Trimming left V 2 bases short and J 4 bases short, with 6 bases between. The CDR3 covers 12 residues. The DNA for the CDR3 is TGTGCTAGTGGTTTGTCCGATTACGAGCAGTACTTC. Protein: CASGLSDYEQYF.

This rearrangement joins TRBV7-2 to TRBJ2-7, with a weak D call TRBD1 (5 bases). Trimming pared 5 bases from V and 4 bases from J, leaving 21 bases between. CDR3 length: 16 amino acids. Germline CDR1 reads SGHTA; CDR2 reads FQGNSA. DNA of the CDR3: TGTGCCAGCAGCGCCCCCCTTACAGGAGATAGTTACGAGCAGTACTTC. It translates to CASSAPLTGDSYEQYF.